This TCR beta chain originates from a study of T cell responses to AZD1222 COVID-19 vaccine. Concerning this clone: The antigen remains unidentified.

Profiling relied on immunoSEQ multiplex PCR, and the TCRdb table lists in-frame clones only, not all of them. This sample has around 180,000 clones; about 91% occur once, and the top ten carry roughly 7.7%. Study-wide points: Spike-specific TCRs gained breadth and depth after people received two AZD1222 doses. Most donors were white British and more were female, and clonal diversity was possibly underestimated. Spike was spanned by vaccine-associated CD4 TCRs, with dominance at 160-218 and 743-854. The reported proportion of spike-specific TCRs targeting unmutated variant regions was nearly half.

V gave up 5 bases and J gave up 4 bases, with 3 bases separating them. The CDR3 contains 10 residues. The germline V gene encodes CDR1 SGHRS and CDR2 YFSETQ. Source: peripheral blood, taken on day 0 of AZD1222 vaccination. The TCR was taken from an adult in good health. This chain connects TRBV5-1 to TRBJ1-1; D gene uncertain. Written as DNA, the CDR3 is TGCGCCAGCAGGGGCACTGAAGCTTTCTTT. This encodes CASRGTEAFF.